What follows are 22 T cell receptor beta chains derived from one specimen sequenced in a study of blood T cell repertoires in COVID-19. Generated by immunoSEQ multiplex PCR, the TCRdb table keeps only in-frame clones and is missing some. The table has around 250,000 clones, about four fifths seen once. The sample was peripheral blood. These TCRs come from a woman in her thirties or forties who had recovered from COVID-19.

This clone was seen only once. The DNA of the CDR3 is TGTGCCAGCAAACTCCGGGAGGGGTATGGCTACACCTTC. It encodes CASKLREGYGYTF. V usage is TRBV5-4 and J usage is TRBJ1-2, with D perhaps TRBD1 (5 bases). CDR1 and CDR2 from the germline V gene are SGHNT and YYREEE (reference sequence). V was clipped by 6 bases and J by 5 bases, with 14 bases between them. This CDR3 has 13 residues.

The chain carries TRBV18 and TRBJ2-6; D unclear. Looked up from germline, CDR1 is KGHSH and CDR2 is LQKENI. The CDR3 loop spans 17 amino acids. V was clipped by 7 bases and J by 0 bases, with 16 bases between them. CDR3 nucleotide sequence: TGTGCCAGCTTCGCGGCAGCCCAACGCTCTGGGGCCAACGTCCTGACTTTC. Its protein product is CASFAAAQRSGANVLTF.

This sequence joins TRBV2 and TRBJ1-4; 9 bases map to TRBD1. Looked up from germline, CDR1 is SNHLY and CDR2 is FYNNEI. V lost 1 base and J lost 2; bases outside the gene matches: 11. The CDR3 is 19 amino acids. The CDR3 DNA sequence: TGTGCCAGCAGTGAAGAAGGGTATCGACAGGGGGGCACTAATGAAAAACTGTTTTTT. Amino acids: CASSEEGYRQGGTNEKLFF.

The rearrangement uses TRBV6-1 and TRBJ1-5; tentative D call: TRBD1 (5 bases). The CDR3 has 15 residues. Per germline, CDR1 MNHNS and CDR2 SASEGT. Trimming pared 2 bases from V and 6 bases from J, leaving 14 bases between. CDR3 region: CASSEWGAVGQPQHF. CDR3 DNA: TGTGCCAGCAGTGAATGGGGCGCTGTTGGTCAGCCCCAGCATTTT.

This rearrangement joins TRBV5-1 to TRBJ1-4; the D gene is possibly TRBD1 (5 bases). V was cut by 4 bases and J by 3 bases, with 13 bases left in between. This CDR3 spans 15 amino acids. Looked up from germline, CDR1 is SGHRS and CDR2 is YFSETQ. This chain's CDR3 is CASSRDYKANEKLFF. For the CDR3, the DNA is TGCGCCAGCAGCCGGGACTACAAGGCTAATGAAAAACTGTTTTTT.

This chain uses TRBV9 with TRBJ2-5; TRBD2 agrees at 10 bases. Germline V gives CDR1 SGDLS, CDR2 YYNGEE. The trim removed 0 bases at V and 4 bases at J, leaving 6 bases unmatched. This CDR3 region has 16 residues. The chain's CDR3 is CASSVASGGLRETQYF. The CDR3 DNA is TGTGCCAGCAGCGTAGCTAGCGGGGGCCTTAGAGAGACCCAGTACTTC. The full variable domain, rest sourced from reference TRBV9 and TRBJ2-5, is DSGVTQTPKHLITATGQRVTLRCSPRSGDLSVYWYQQSLDQGLQFLIQYYNGEERAKGNILERFSAQQFPDLHSELNLSSLELGDSALYFCASSVASGGLRETQYFGPGTRLLVL.

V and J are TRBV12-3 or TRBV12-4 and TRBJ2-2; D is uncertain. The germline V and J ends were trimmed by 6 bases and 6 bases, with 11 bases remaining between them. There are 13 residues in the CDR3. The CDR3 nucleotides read TGTGCCAGCAGCCCCTCGGCGGCCGGGGAGCTGTTTTTT. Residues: CASSPSAAGELFF.

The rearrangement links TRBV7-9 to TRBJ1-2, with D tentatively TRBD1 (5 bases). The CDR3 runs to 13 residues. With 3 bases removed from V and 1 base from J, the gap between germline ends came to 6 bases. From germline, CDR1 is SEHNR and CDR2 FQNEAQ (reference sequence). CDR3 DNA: TGTGCCAGCAGCTTCGGGGGTAACTATGGCTACACCTTC. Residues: CASSFGGNYGYTF.

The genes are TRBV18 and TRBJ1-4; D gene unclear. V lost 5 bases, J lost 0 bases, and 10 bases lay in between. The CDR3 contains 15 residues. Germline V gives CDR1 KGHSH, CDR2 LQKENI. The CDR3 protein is CASSTYSSTNEKLFF. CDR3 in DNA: TGTGCCAGCTCAACCTACTCTTCAACTAATGAAAAACTGTTTTTT. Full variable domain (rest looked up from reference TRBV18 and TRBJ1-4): NAGVMQNPRHLVRRRGQEARLRCSPMKGHSHVYWYRQLPEEGLKFMVYLQKENIIDESGMPKERFSAEFPKEGPSILRIQQVVRGDSAAYFCASSTYSSTNEKLFFGSGTQLSVL.

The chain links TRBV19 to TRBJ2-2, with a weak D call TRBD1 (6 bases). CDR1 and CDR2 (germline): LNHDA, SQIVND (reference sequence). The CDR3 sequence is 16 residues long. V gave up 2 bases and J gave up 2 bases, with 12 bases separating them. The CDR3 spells CASSISGQRNTGELFF. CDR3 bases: TGTGCCAGTAGTATAAGTGGACAGAGAAACACCGGGGAGCTGTTTTTT.

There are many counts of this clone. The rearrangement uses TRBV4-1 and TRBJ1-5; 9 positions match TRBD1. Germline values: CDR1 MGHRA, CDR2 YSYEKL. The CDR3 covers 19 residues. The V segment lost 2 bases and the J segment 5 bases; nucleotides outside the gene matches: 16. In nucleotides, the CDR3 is TGCGCCAGCAGCCAATTATTTCTTCCCGGGACAGGGCGCCATCAGCCCCAGCATTTT. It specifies CASSQLFLPGTGRHQPQHF.

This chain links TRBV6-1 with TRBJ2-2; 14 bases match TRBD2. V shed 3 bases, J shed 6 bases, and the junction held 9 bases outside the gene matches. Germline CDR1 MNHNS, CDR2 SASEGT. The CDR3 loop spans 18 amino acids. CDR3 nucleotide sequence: TGTGCCAGCAGTGAGACTAGCGGGGGGGCCGAAGAATCCGGGGAGCTGTTTTTT. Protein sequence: CASSETSGGAEESGELFF.

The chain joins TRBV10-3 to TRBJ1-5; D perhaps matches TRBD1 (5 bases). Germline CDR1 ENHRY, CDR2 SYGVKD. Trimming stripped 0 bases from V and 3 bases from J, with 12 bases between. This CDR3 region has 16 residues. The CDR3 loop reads CAISESRGTFNQPQHF. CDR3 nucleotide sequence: TGTGCCATCAGTGAGTCGCGGGGCACCTTCAATCAGCCCCAGCATTTT.

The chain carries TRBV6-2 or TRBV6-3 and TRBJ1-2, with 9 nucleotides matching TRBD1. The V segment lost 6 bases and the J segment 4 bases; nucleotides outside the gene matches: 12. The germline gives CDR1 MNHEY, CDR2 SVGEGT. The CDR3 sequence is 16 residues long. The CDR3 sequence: CASSPLGQGRSYGYTF. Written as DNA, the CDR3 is TGTGCCAGCAGCCCCCTAGGACAGGGGCGATCCTATGGCTACACCTTC.

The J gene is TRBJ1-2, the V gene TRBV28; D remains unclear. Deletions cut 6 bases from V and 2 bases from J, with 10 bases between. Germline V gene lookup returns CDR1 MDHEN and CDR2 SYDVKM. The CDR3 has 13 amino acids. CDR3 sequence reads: CASRGRVNYGYTF. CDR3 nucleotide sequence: TGTGCCAGCAGAGGGAGGGTAAACTATGGCTACACCTTC.

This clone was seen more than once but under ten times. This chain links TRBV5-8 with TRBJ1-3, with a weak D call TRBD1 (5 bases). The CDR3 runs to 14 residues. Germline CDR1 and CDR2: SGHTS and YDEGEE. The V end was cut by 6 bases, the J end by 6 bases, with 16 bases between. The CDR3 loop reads CASNLPGLLNTIYF. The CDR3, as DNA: TGTGCCAGCAACCTTCCGGGACTCCTAAACACCATATATTTT.

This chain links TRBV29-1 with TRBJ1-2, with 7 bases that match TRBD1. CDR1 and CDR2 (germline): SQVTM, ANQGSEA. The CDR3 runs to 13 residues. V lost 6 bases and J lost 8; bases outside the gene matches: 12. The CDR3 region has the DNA TGCAGCGTCGACAAACGGACAGGCTCGGGCTACACCTTC. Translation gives CSVDKRTGSGYTF. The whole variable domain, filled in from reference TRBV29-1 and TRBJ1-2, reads SAVISQKPSRDICQRGTSLTIQCQVDSQVTMMFWYRQQPGQSLTLIATANQGSEATYESGFVIDKFPISRPNLTFSTLTVSNMSPEDSSIYLCSVDKRTGSGYTFGSGTRLTVV.

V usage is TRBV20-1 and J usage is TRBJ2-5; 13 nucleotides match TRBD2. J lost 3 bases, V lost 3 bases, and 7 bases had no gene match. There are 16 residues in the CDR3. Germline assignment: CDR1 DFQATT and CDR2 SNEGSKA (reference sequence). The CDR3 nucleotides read TGCAGTGCTAGTTCGGGACTAGCGGGGAGAGAAGAGACCCAGTACTTC. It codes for CSASSGLAGREETQYF.

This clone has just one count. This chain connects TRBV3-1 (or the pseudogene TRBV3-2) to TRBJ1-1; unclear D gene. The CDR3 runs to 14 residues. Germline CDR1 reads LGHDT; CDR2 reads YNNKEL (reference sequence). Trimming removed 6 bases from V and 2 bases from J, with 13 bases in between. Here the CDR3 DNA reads TGTGCCAGCAGGTCTGGCGGATCCAACACTGAAGCTTTCTTT. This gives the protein CASRSGGSNTEAFF.

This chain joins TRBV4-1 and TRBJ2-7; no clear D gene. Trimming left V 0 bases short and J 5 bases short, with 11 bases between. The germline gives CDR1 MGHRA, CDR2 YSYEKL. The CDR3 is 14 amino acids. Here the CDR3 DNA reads TGCGCCAGCAGCCAAGAAATGCGCGCCGACGAGCAGTACTTC. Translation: CASSQEMRADEQYF.

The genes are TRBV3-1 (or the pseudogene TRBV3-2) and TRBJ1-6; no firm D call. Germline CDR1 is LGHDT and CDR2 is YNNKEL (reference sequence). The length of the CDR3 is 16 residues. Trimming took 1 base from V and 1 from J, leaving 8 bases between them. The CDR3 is CASSQGVLSYNSPLHF. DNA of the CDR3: TGTGCCAGCAGCCAAGGTGTCCTTTCCTATAATTCACCCCTCCACTTT.

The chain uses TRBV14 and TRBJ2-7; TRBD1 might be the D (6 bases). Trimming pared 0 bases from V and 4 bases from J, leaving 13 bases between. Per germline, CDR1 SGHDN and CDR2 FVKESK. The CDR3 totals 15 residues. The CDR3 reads CASSQDSSRGYEQYF. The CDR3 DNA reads TGTGCCAGCAGCCAAGATTCTTCCAGGGGATACGAGCAGTACTTC.